This section outlines one T cell receptor beta chain sequence together with its context. This sample is part of a study of blood T cell repertoires in COVID-19. Study background: COVID-19 samples, acute and convalescent, were from the United States, Italy and Spain. PBMCs, B-cell-depleted T cells, or T cells provided the cDNA or gDNA that made up the material.

Trimming took off 1 base at V and 1 base at J, with 8 bases between the two ends. CDR3 size: 14 residues. Germline V gene lookup returns CDR1 SGHDT and CDR2 YYEEEE. Original processing methods: From reference gene primer amplification, estimates of nucleated cell counts were derived. Assay: immunoSEQ multiplex PCR; the TCRdb copy retains only in-frame clones and omits some. The DNA was the basis for D and trimming; V, J and clone size are from that table. The sample lists more than 200,000 clones; roughly 84% were seen once. The receptor comes from a man in his 60s with acute or convalescent COVID-19. Input material: peripheral blood. The chain links TRBV5-6 to TRBJ1-1; D gene unclear. The CDR3 region has the DNA TGTGCCAGCAGCTTGTACGGTTCGAACACTGAAGCTTTCTTT. Its protein is CASSLYGSNTEAFF. Full variable domain (remainder filled in from reference TRBV5-6 and TRBJ1-1): DAGVTQSPTHLIKTRGQQVTLRCSPKSGHDTVSWYQQALGQGPQFIFQYYEEEERQRGNFPDRFSGHQFPNYSSELNVNALLLGDSALYLCASSLYGSNTEAFFGQGTRLTVV.